The next 31 T cell receptor beta chains were all read from a single sample in a study of OX40 agonist ivuxolimab in advanced cancers. The data were produced by immunoSEQ multiplex PCR, yet TCRdb's version contains in-frame clones alone and is incomplete. The sample lists 100,000 or so clones; 70% to 90% were seen once. The material sequenced was CD4+ or CD8+ T cells sorted from blood, taken in a trial of the OX40 agonist ivuxolimab. Receptors originate from an adult with an advanced solid tumor such as melanoma, head and neck, liver or kidney cancer.

The V and J genes are TRBV2 and TRBJ2-3; D is uncertain. The CDR3 is 12 amino acids. V was shortened by 5 bases and J by 4 bases, with 7 bases between the two germline ends. Germline V gene lookup returns CDR1 SNHLY and CDR2 FYNNEI. The CDR3 DNA reads TGTGCCAGCAGTTTGATTTCAGATACGCAGTATTTT. This sequence encodes CASSLISDTQYF.

This chain connects TRBV30 to TRBJ2-7; TRBD1 or TRBD2 may be the D gene (5 bases each). Germline V gene sequence: CDR1 GTSNPN, CDR2 SVGIG (reference sequence). CDR3 size: 13 residues. DNA for the CDR3: TGTGCTCGGGGCGCACAGCCGCCCTACGAGCAGTACTTC. Its protein is CARGAQPPYEQYF.

The rearrangement joins TRBV7-2 to TRBJ2-7; D unclear. This CDR3 has 17 residues. Germline V gene lookup returns CDR1 SGHTA and CDR2 FQGNSA. The V end lost 1 base, the J end lost 1 base, and 17 bases lay between the germline ends. Here the CDR3 DNA reads TGTGCCAGCAGCTTAGGATCGGGCGGCCTTAGGTCCTACGAGCAGTACTTC. Protein product: CASSLGSGGLRSYEQYF.

The V call is TRBV19, the J call TRBJ1-2; D is ambiguous. V was pared by 3 bases and J by 4 bases, with 18 bases between. This CDR3 region has 16 residues. Per germline, CDR1 LNHDA and CDR2 SQIVND (reference sequence). Here the CDR3 DNA reads TGTGCCAGTAGTATCGTCGGAGCCAACCCCGGCTATGGCTACACCTTC. It translates to CASSIVGANPGYGYTF. Full variable domain (remainder filled in from reference TRBV19 and TRBJ1-2): DGGITQSPKYLFRKEGQNVTLSCEQNLNHDAMYWYRQDPGQGLRLIYYSQIVNDFQKGDIAEGYSVSREKKESFPLTVTSAQKNPTAFYLCASSIVGANPGYGYTFGSGTRLTVV.

The chain combines TRBV18 with TRBJ1-2, with 9 positions matching TRBD1. The CDR3 totals 15 residues. Germline CDR1 and CDR2: KGHSH and LQKENI. With 3 bases clipped from V and 3 bases from J, the junction kept 5 bases outside the gene matches. CDR3: CASSPWDRADYGYTF. As DNA, the CDR3 is TGTGCCAGCTCACCCTGGGACAGGGCTGACTATGGCTACACCTTC.

The chain uses TRBV7-9 and TRBJ1-3; D is undetermined. V lost 5 bases to trimming and J lost 0 bases, with 14 bases between them. The CDR3 is 16 residues long. CDR1 SEHNR and CDR2 FQNEAQ come from the germline V gene (reference sequence). The CDR3 sequence: CASSDRRRYSGNTIYF. CDR3 DNA: TGTGCCAGCAGCGATCGACGTCGGTACTCTGGAAACACCATATATTTT.

The gene calls are TRBV29-1 and TRBJ2-7; D may be TRBD2 (6 bases). CDR1 is SQVTM and CDR2 is ANQGSEA in the germline V gene. The CDR3 sequence is 11 residues long. CDR3 loop: CAGWEAYEQYF. CDR3 DNA sequence: TGCGCCGGTTGGGAGGCCTACGAGCAGTACTTC.

V and J are TRBV6-6 and TRBJ1-1, with D tentatively TRBD1 (6 bases). The CDR3 is 14 residues long. Germline lookup yields CDR1 MNHNY and CDR2 SVGAGI (reference sequence). Trimming cost V 4 bases and J 2 bases, with 11 bases left between them. This CDR3 reads CASSLGGANTEAFF. In nucleotides, the CDR3 is TGTGCCAGCAGTTTAGGGGGGGCAAACACTGAAGCTTTCTTT.

This clone has a handful of counts. This chain uses TRBV5-6 with TRBJ1-1; 7 bases align to TRBD1. The CDR3 extends over 15 amino acids. The trim removed 4 bases at V and 2 bases at J, leaving 8 bases unmatched. Germline loops: CDR1 SGHDT, CDR2 YYEEEE. The CDR3 loop reads CASSPFDRANTEAFF. The DNA of the CDR3 is TGTGCCAGCAGCCCCTTTGACAGGGCCAACACTGAAGCTTTCTTT.

The chain is built from TRBV6-6 and TRBJ1-3; D is uncertain. Germline loops: CDR1 MNHNY, CDR2 SVGAGI (reference sequence). The V end was cut by 0 bases, the J end by 0 bases, with 6 bases between. This CDR3 spans 15 amino acids. Here the CDR3 reads CASSYSLFSGNTIYF. The CDR3 DNA is TGTGCCAGCAGTTACTCGCTGTTCTCTGGAAACACCATATATTTT.

The chain is built from TRBV25-1 and TRBJ2-3; 7 bases are shared with TRBD2. This CDR3 has 14 residues. Trimming cost V 4 bases and J 0 bases; bases outside gene matches: 1. Germline values: CDR1 MGHDK, CDR2 SYGVNS. CDR3 in amino acids: CASSVGLSTDTQYF. DNA of the CDR3: TGTGCCAGCAGTGTGGGACTAAGCACAGATACGCAGTATTTT.

V gene TRBV5-1 combines with J gene TRBJ2-1; D might be TRBD2 (5 bases). V was shortened by 4 bases and J by 0 bases, with 11 bases between the two germline ends. Per the germline V gene, CDR1 is SGHRS and CDR2 is YFSETQ. The CDR3 spans 15 residues. Here the CDR3 reads CASSEADISYNEQFF. DNA of the CDR3: TGCGCCAGCAGCGAAGCGGATATCTCCTACAATGAGCAGTTCTTC.

The genes are TRBV7-9 and TRBJ2-2, with 7 bases lining up with TRBD1. In germline, CDR1 is SEHNR, CDR2 FQNEAQ (reference sequence). CDR3 length: 14 residues. With 9 bases clipped from V and 1 base from J, the junction kept 5 bases outside the gene matches. The DNA for the CDR3 is TGTGCCAGTAAAGGACAGGTGAACACCGGGGAGCTGTTTTTT. The encoded protein is CASKGQVNTGELFF.

This sequence joins TRBV19 and TRBJ1-1; D not certain. The V and J ends lost 3 bases and 5 bases respectively, with 16 bases between them. Germline V gives CDR1 LNHDA, CDR2 SQIVND (reference sequence). The CDR3 has 15 amino acids. The CDR3 DNA follows: TGTGCCAGTAGTATTAGGGTCTCGAAGAAGACTGAAGCTTTCTTT. As protein: CASSIRVSKKTEAFF. The variable domain in full, with the rest retrieved from reference TRBV19 and TRBJ1-1, is DGGITQSPKYLFRKEGQNVTLSCEQNLNHDAMYWYRQDPGQGLRLIYYSQIVNDFQKGDIAEGYSVSREKKESFPLTVTSAQKNPTAFYLCASSIRVSKKTEAFFGQGTRLTVV.

The J gene is TRBJ2-3, the V gene TRBV27; 12 bases line up with TRBD2. The CDR3 has 16 residues. Losses at the gene ends were 4 bases for V and 4 bases for J; bases not matched to a gene: 6. Germline V gene data show CDR1 as MNHEY and CDR2 as SMNVEV (reference sequence). Here the CDR3 reads CASSSLLAGGSDTQYF. CDR3 sequence (DNA): TGTGCCAGCAGTTCCCTGCTAGCGGGAGGGTCAGATACGCAGTATTTT.

Here the CDR3 DNA reads TGTGCCACCAGCCGACAGACAGGGAGTACTGAAGCTTTCTTT. Amino acids: CATSRQTGSTEAFF. This chain uses TRBV15 with TRBJ1-1, with 7 bases that match TRBD1. Per germline, CDR1 LNHNV and CDR2 YYDKDF (reference sequence). This CDR3 is 14 amino acids long. V dropped 5 bases and J dropped 5; count of bases not matched to a gene: 8.

This clone was detected a few times. The chain has TRBV10-3 and TRBJ2-7; no clear D. CDR3 length equals 13 residues. The ends were cut back, 4 bases at V and 1 base at J, with 8 bases in the middle. Germline V gene lookup returns CDR1 ENHRY and CDR2 SYGVKD. The CDR3 region is CAISVGQSYEQYF. The DNA for the CDR3 is TGTGCCATCAGTGTTGGCCAATCCTACGAGCAGTACTTC.

This clone appeared once. The final CDR3 position lacks the conserved phenylalanine or tryptophan, pointing to a likely read error. It is unclear where the CDR3 begins or ends on the DNA, so no DNA is shown, and the CDR3 is as TCRdb lists it. The chain uses TRBV6-4 and TRBJ1-6. Germline loops: CDR1 MRHNA, CDR2 SNTAGT. The CDR3 has 9 residues if both end residues are counted. CDR3 amino acids: CASSFRTRV.

The V call is TRBV19, the J call TRBJ1-2; 11 positions agree with TRBD1. The germline CDR1 and CDR2 sequences are LNHDA and SQIVND (reference sequence). Trimming at V came to 3 bases and at J to 7 bases, leaving 4 bases not matched to a gene. The CDR3 is 14 amino acids. The DNA of the CDR3 is TGTGCCAGTAGTATGGACAGGGGGCCAGGTGGCTACACCTTC. Encoded protein: CASSMDRGPGGYTF.

J is TRBJ1-5 and V is TRBV4-2; TRBD1 is a possible D gene (5 bases). CDR3 length: 15 residues. Germline CDR1 LGHNA, CDR2 YNFKEQ. V was pared by 4 bases and J by 0 bases, with 10 bases between. CDR3 DNA sequence: TGTGCCAGCAGCCGATCGGGGGATAGCAATCAGCCCCAGCATTTT. Translating gives CASSRSGDSNQPQHF.

The chain recombines TRBV6-5 with TRBJ1-1; D unclear. Germline values: CDR1 MNHEY, CDR2 SVGAGI. V dropped 10 bases and J dropped 1 base, with 10 bases sitting between them. The CDR3 spans 12 residues. Written as DNA, the CDR3 is TGTGCCACCTACAATCGGAACACTGAAGCTTTCTTT. Amino acids: CATYNRNTEAFF.

This clone was counted a few times. The V and J genes are TRBV7-8 and TRBJ2-5; 9 positions match TRBD1. V shed 5 bases, J shed 1 base, and the junction held 5 bases outside the gene matches. The germline CDR1 and CDR2 sequences are SGHVS and FQNEAQ. The length of the CDR3 is 15 residues. CDR3 nucleotides: TGTGCCAGCAGCGTGACAGGGGGTGTCCAAGAGACCCAGTACTTC. Amino acids: CASSVTGGVQETQYF.

This chain uses TRBV11-2 with TRBJ2-5, with D maybe TRBD2 (6 bases). CDR3 length: 18 residues. Between the trimmed V and J ends, which lost 0 bases and 2 bases, there was a span of 19 bases. Germline loops: CDR1 SGHAT, CDR2 FQNNGV. The CDR3 spells CASSLDPHGRGQQETQYF. CDR3 nucleotides: TGTGCCAGCAGCTTAGACCCCCACGGGCGGGGTCAGCAAGAGACCCAGTACTTC.

The gene calls are TRBV4-2 and TRBJ1-5; weak D call: TRBD1 (6 bases). The CDR3 contains 15 residues. Trimming pared 0 bases from V and 10 bases from J, leaving 16 bases between. The germline gives CDR1 LGHNA, CDR2 YNFKEQ. The CDR3 coding sequence is TGTGCCAGCAGCCAAGAAGGCGGGACACTCATACCCCAGCATTTT. Translated, it gives CASSQEGGTLIPQHF.

V gene TRBV5-4 combines with J gene TRBJ2-7; the D is unclear. V was cut by 2 bases and J by 6 bases, with 9 bases left in between. Germline V gene lookup returns CDR1 SGHNT and CDR2 YYREEE (reference sequence). This CDR3 is 12 amino acids long. CDR3 region: CASSFSGFEQYF. CDR3 DNA: TGTGCCAGCAGCTTTTCCGGGTTCGAGCAGTACTTC.

The chain carries TRBV14 and TRBJ2-1; a weak D match, TRBD2 (6 bases). The CDR3 covers 14 residues. The V and J ends lost 6 bases and 8 bases respectively, with 17 bases between them. Germline loops: CDR1 SGHDN, CDR2 FVKESK. The CDR3 reads CASRGAGWGDEQFF. The CDR3 bases are TGTGCCAGCAGGGGAGCTGGCTGGGGGGATGAGCAGTTCTTC. Based on the CDR3 plus reference TRBV14 and TRBJ2-1, the full variable domain is EAGVTQFPSHSVIEKGQTVTLRCDPISGHDNLYWYRRVMGKEIKFLLHFVKESKQDESGMPNNRFLAERTGGTYSTLKVQPAELEDSGVYFCASRGAGWGDEQFFGPGTRLTVL.

The rearrangement joins TRBV4-1 to TRBJ1-2; 7 bases fit TRBD1. Germline V gene sequence: CDR1 MGHRA, CDR2 YSYEKL. With 4 bases clipped from V and 2 bases from J, the junction kept 7 bases outside the gene matches. CDR3 size: 15 residues. The CDR3 sequence is CASSPGQAGNYGYTF. The CDR3, as DNA: TGCGCCAGCAGCCCAGGACAGGCCGGAAACTATGGCTACACCTTC.

The chain uses TRBV18 and TRBJ1-5; TRBD1 might be the D (5 bases). Trimming pared 3 bases from V and 3 bases from J, leaving 9 bases between. This CDR3 contains 14 residues. In germline, CDR1 is KGHSH, CDR2 LQKENI. The CDR3 loop reads CASSPTDLNQPQHF. As DNA, the CDR3 is TGTGCCAGCTCACCGACAGACCTCAATCAGCCCCAGCATTTT.

The chain combines TRBV18 with TRBJ1-1, with 7 bases identical to TRBD1. Trimming removed 2 bases from V and 0 bases from J; junction bases left unmatched: 9. CDR3 length: 17 residues. Germline V gene sequence: CDR1 KGHSH, CDR2 LQKENI. The CDR3 DNA sequence: TGTGCCAGCTCACCATTTAAGACAGGGAGTATGAACACTGAAGCTTTCTTT. Translated, it gives CASSPFKTGSMNTEAFF.

V and J are TRBV9 and TRBJ2-2, with a tentative D call TRBD1 (6 bases). There are 12 residues in the CDR3. Trimming pared 4 bases from V and 5 bases from J, leaving 6 bases between. Germline V gene lookup returns CDR1 SGDLS and CDR2 YYNGEE. CDR3 in DNA: TGTGCCAGCAGCAGGGGGACCGGGGAGCTGTTTTTT. It specifies CASSRGTGELFF.

The V and J genes are TRBV5-6 and TRBJ2-7; either TRBD1 or TRBD2 may supply D (5 bases each). CDR3 length: 14 residues. The V gene's germline CDR1 is SGHDT and CDR2 YYEEEE. Deletions cut 4 bases from V and 3 bases from J, with 14 bases between. The CDR3 DNA sequence: TGTGCCAGCAGCCCCGGGACCCCGTACTACGAGCAGTACTTC. Its protein is CASSPGTPYYEQYF. Drawing the rest from reference TRBV5-6 and TRBJ2-7, the complete variable domain is DAGVTQSPTHLIKTRGQQVTLRCSPKSGHDTVSWYQQALGQGPQFIFQYYEEEERQRGNFPDRFSGHQFPNYSSELNVNALLLGDSALYLCASSPGTPYYEQYFGPGTRLTVT.